These 7 T cell receptor beta chains came from one sample sequenced in a study of CD8 T cells in Susac syndrome. Reverse transcription of about 0.5 to 1 ug RNA used random hexamers. TCRdb ran MiXCR on the immunoSEQ multiplex PCR reads and lists one entry per CDR3 protein. The sample shows 100,000 to 150,000 distinct CDR3 sequences, 90% to 95% of them seen only once. What was sequenced was CD8+ T cells from PBMCs. The receptor set was obtained from a human donor with multiple sclerosis.

The chain joins TRBV7-2 to TRBJ2-1; TRBD2 is a possible D gene (7 bases). The J call is in doubt because the DNA end fits TRBJ2-7 better. Germline values: CDR1 SGHTA, CDR2 FQGNSA. The CDR3 has 14 residues. Here the CDR3 DNA reads TGTGCCAGCAGCCCCAAGCCGGGGGGCCACGAGCAGTACGTC. Residues: CASSPKPGGHEQYV.

V usage is TRBV29-1 and J usage is TRBJ2-7, with 9 bases matching TRBD2. The CDR3 sequence is 14 residues long. V shed 8 bases and J 1 base; nucleotides not matched to a gene: 9. Germline assignment: CDR1 SQVTM and CDR2 ANQGSEA. The CDR3 coding sequence is TGCAGCTTCGGGACTAGCCGGGAATCCTACGAGCAGTACGTC. Translating gives CSFGTSRESYEQYV.

The chain has TRBV18 and TRBJ2-7; a weak D match, TRBD1 (6 bases). Germline V gene lookup returns CDR1 KGHSH and CDR2 LQKENI. Trimming cost V 3 bases and J 0 bases, with 12 bases left between them. The CDR3 extends over 15 amino acids. CDR3: CASSPGHLFSYEQYV. CDR3 in DNA: TGTGCCAGCTCACCGGGACACCTATTCTCCTACGAGCAGTACGTC.

The chain uses TRBV6-5 and TRBJ2-7; 11 bases align to TRBD2. The CDR3 is 20 amino acids. J was trimmed by 3 bases and V by 0 bases; bases with no gene match: 16. Looked up from germline, CDR1 is MNHEY and CDR2 is SVGAGI. Written as DNA, the CDR3 is TGTGCCAGCAGTTACTCGACTAGCGGGATCCTCCGGCAATCGCTCTACGAGCAGTACGTC. It translates to CASSYSTSGILRQSLYEQYV.

This sequence joins TRBV5-1 and TRBJ2-4, with D unresolved. Germline CDR1 reads SGHRS; CDR2 reads YFSETQ. The CDR3 is made up of 12 amino acids. Trimming stripped 4 bases from V and 4 bases from J, with 6 bases between. Here the CDR3 DNA reads TGCGCCAGCAGCGCCGCTAAAAACATTCAGTACTTC. Amino acids: CASSAAKNIQYF.

The chain has TRBV29-1 and TRBJ2-3, with D perhaps being TRBD1 or TRBD2 (5 bases each). Trimming left V 7 bases short and J 3 bases short, with 11 bases between. CDR1 and CDR2 (germline): SQVTM, ANQGSEA. This CDR3 comprises 12 residues. CDR3: CSAPWGTDTQYF. The CDR3 nucleotides read TGCAGCGCCCCGTGGGGGACAGATACGCAGTATTTT.

This chain uses TRBV28 with TRBJ2-3, with TRBD2 identical over 11 bases. V gave up 6 bases and J gave up 4 bases; unmatched junction bases: 9. This CDR3 is built from 16 residues. The germline V gene encodes CDR1 MDHEN and CDR2 SYDVKM. CDR3 loop: CASRPASGRNADTQYF. The CDR3 DNA follows: TGTGCCAGCAGACCAGCTAGCGGGAGGAATGCAGATACGCAGTATTTT.